The rows below give T cell receptor beta chains drawn from one sample of a study of T cells in tumors after PD-1 blockade. Some clones are missing from TCRdb's copy, which holds only in-frame ones; the method was immunoSEQ multiplex PCR. The table includes about 47,000 clones, more than 70% detected once. This material consisted of PBMCs, taken before anti-PD-1 treatment. These TCRs come from a human donor with basal cell carcinoma. The CDR3 runs from the conserved cysteine through the conserved F or W. The D gene is left open where the match is weak. Where a row states a size, it is once, few, many or the class of an expanded clone; other rows omit it.

clone size,CDR3 length,V gene,J gene,D gene,CDR3 DNA,CDR3 protein
-,16,TRBV6-6,TRBJ1-2,TRBD1,TGTGCCAGCAGCTCGGACAGGGGGCGGTTTAACTATGGCTACACCTTC,CASSSDRGRFNYGYTF
-,15,TRBV2,TRBJ2-7,TRBD2,TGTGCCAGCAGGGAGAGTAGCGGGAGGTTACACGAGCAGTACTTC,CASRESSGRLHEQYF
-,13,TRBV11-1,TRBJ1-2,-,TGTGCCAGCAGCCCGTGGGGGGACTATGGCTACACCTTC,CASSPWGDYGYTF
-,12,TRBV3-1/TRBV3-2,TRBJ1-1,-,TGTGCCAGCAGCCAAGCCAGGACTGAAGCTTTCTTT,CASSQARTEAFF
-,13,TRBV28,TRBJ1-2,-,TGTGCCAGCAGAAACGACGGCAACTATGGCTACACCTTC,CASRNDGNYGYTF
few,15,TRBV18,TRBJ2-5,TRBD1,TGTGCCAGCTCACCACCGACAGGGAGAGGCGAGACCCAGTACTTC,CASSPPTGRGETQYF
-,13,TRBV19,TRBJ2-3,-,TGTGCCAGTAGTCGGTTAGCAATGGATACGCAGTATTTT,CASSRLAMDTQYF
-,13,TRBV6-5,TRBJ2-5,-,TGTGCCAGCAGTTACCGACTAGAAGAGACCCAGTACTTC,CASSYRLEETQYF
-,12,TRBV5-1,TRBJ2-2,-,TGCGCCAGCAGCGACGGAACCGGGGAGCTGTTTTTT,CASSDGTGELFF
-,17,TRBV5-1,TRBJ1-1,TRBD1,TGCGCCAGCAGCTTACACGAACCGGGACAGGGAGCGACTGAAGCTTTCTTT,CASSLHEPGQGATEAFF
-,14,TRBV11-3,TRBJ1-6,-,TGTGCCAGCAGCTTCGGGGGTTCGAATTCACCCCTCCACTTT,CASSFGGSNSPLHF
few,13,TRBV6-5,TRBJ1-2,TRBD1,TGTGCCAGCAGTTCCCTCGACAGGGCGGGCTACACCTTC,CASSSLDRAGYTF
-,20,TRBV15,TRBJ2-1,TRBD2,TGTGCCACCAGCAGAAGACCGACTAGCGGGAGAGGGAGCTCCTACAATGAGCAGTTCTTC,CATSRRPTSGRGSSYNEQFF
-,15,TRBV6-5,TRBJ2-6,-,TGTGCCAGCAGTTACCAAGGCGGGAGGGCCAACGTCCTGACTTTC,CASSYQGGRANVLTF
many,14,TRBV27,TRBJ2-1,-,TGTGCCAGCAGTTTAAAGGCGTGGGACAATGAGCAGTTCTTC,CASSLKAWDNEQFF
-,13,TRBV12-3/TRBV12-4,TRBJ1-1,-,TGTGCCAGCAGTTTTAGGGTGAACACTGAAGCTTTCTTT,CASSFRVNTEAFF
-,13,TRBV14,TRBJ2-7,-,TGTGCCAGCAGCCACCTAGTCTCCTACGAGCAGTACTTC,CASSHLVSYEQYF
-,15,TRBV5-6,TRBJ2-3,-,TGTGCCAGCAGCTTGACCACTAGGGACACAGATACGCAGTATTTT,CASSLTTRDTDTQYF
-,14,TRBV5-1,TRBJ1-2,-,TGCGCCAGCAGCCCGCCTGCCAGGGGCTATGGCTACACCTTC,CASSPPARGYGYTF
-,13,TRBV5-1,TRBJ1-2,TRBD1,TGCGCCAGCAGCTCCGGGACAGACTATGGCTACACCTTC,CASSSGTDYGYTF
-,15,TRBV6-4,TRBJ2-1,TRBD2,TGTGCCAGCAGTGCTAGCGGGGAGCCCTACAATGAGCAGTTCTTC,CASSASGEPYNEQFF
-,17,TRBV5-1,TRBJ1-1,-,TGCGCCAGCAGCTCGGGGTGGGGGCAAAAGGTGAACACTGAAGCTTTCTTT,CASSSGWGQKVNTEAFF
-,13,TRBV7-9,TRBJ1-6,-,TGTGCCAGTCGGGGGAGCTCGGGTTCACCCCTCCACTTT,CASRGSSGSPLHF
-,11,TRBV12-3/TRBV12-4,TRBJ1-2,-,TGTGCCAGCAGTTTCAGGGAAGGCTACACCTTC,CASSFREGYTF
once,13,TRBV6-1,TRBJ2-7,-,TGTGCCAGCAGTGACCGGACGGGCTACGAGCAGTACTTC,CASSDRTGYEQYF
-,15,TRBV7-7,TRBJ2-2,TRBD1,TGTGCCATTCCGGGGGACAGGGGGAACACCGGGGAGCTGTTTTTT,CAIPGDRGNTGELFF
few,13,TRBV15,TRBJ1-1,-,TGTGCCACCAGCAATCATCTCGGCACTGAAGCTTTCTTT,CATSNHLGTEAFF